Each of the 8 T cell receptor beta chains below was sequenced from the same sample in a study of T cell clonotyping in hematopoietic cell transplantation. Produced via immunoSEQ multiplex PCR; TCRdb's table is partial and in-frame only. The sample includes about 76,000 clones, 95% to 97% of them seen just once. Time point noted: recipient sample about 28 days before transplant, after cytoreduction. The sample here was peripheral blood mononuclear cells, taken before stem cell transplant. Receptor source: a woman aged 50 to 65 with acute myeloid leukemia. Some clones in this sample may be carry-over from other donors' samples.

Concerning this clone itself: The identical CDR3 is also encoded by other nucleotide sequences in the sample. The chain combines TRBV30 with TRBJ2-5, with D possibly TRBD1 on 6 matching bases. CDR3 length: 13 residues. Looked up from germline, CDR1 is GTSNPN and CDR2 is SVGIG (reference sequence). Trimming left V 1 base short and J 5 bases short, with 11 bases between. The DNA of the CDR3 is TGTGCCTGGAGTGAAGGGGGATTGGAGACCCAGTACTTC. As protein: CAWSEGGLETQYF. Drawing the rest from reference TRBV30 and TRBJ2-5, the complete variable domain is SQTIHQWPATLVQPVGSPLSLECTVEGTSNPNLYWYRQAAGRGLQLLFYSVGIGQISSEVPQNLSASRPQDRQFILSSKKLLLSDSGFYLCAWSEGGLETQYFGPGTRLLVL.

This sequence joins TRBV28 and TRBJ2-5; perhaps D is TRBD1 or TRBD2 (6 bases each). V was cut by 3 bases and J by 5 bases, with 13 bases left in between. The CDR3 contains 14 residues. Germline CDR1 and CDR2: MDHEN and SYDVKM. CDR3 nucleotides: TGTGCCAGCAGTTTTCTGGGGGCGGGGGAGACCCAGTACTTC. Protein product: CASSFLGAGETQYF.

This clone was observed a single time. The V and J genes are TRBV30 and TRBJ1-4; D is unclear. The V and J ends lost 0 bases and 0 bases respectively, with 8 bases between them. This CDR3 contains 15 residues. The germline CDR1 and CDR2 sequences are GTSNPN and SVGIG (reference sequence). This CDR3 is CAWSVGATTNEKLFF. In nucleotides, the CDR3 is TGTGCCTGGAGTGTTGGTGCTACAACTAATGAAAAACTGTTTTTT.

This sequence joins TRBV5-1 and TRBJ2-7; TRBD1 matches 7 bases. V trimming: 2 bases; J trimming: 2 bases; junction bases outside the gene matches: 4. The CDR3 is 14 amino acids. Germline V CDR1 and CDR2: SGHRS, YFSETQ. The CDR3 coding sequence is TGCGCCAGCAGCTTAGGGGACAGAGCCTACGAGCAGTACTTC. Protein: CASSLGDRAYEQYF.

The chain uses TRBV6-5 and TRBJ2-4; a possible D gene is TRBD1 (6 bases). Germline-derived CDR1 and CDR2 are MNHEY and SVGAGI. Trimming removed 6 bases from V and 2 bases from J, with 8 bases in between. The CDR3 totals 13 residues. CDR3 amino acids: CASSQGTKNIQYF. The DNA for the CDR3 is TGTGCCAGCAGCCAGGGGACCAAAAACATTCAGTACTTC.

This chain uses TRBV5-1 with TRBJ1-2, with D possibly TRBD1 on 5 matching bases. The CDR3 covers 15 residues. Trimming cost V 1 base and J 5 bases, with 15 bases left between them. CDR1 and CDR2 (germline): SGHRS, YFSETQ. As DNA, the CDR3 is TGCGCCAGCAGCTTGTGGACGACAGAGCCGTATGGCTACACCTTC. Encoded protein: CASSLWTTEPYGYTF.

The CDR3 reads CASRPWAELNTEAFF. In DNA form, the CDR3 reads TGTGCCAGCCGCCCCTGGGCAGAACTGAACACTGAAGCTTTCTTT. V is TRBV6-6 and J is TRBJ1-1; D unclear. The germline V and J ends were trimmed by 8 bases and 0 bases, with 16 bases remaining between them. This CDR3 has 15 residues. The V gene's germline CDR1 is MNHNY and CDR2 SVGAGI (reference sequence).

The table lists this clone with a count of one. The identical CDR3 is also encoded by other nucleotide sequences in the sample. The V and J genes are TRBV27 and TRBJ2-6; no firm D call. Between the trimmed V and J ends, which lost 5 bases and 0 bases, there was a span of 2 bases. The CDR3 extends over 13 amino acids. Germline CDR1 reads MNHEY; CDR2 reads SMNVEV (reference sequence). The CDR3, as DNA: TGTGCCAGCAGTCCCTCTGGGGCCAACGTCCTGACTTTC. This translates into CASSPSGANVLTF.